The following is a T cell receptor beta chain sequence with its context. The antigen remains unidentified. The PCR employed 60 Vbeta primers together with 13 Jbeta primers. This table comes from immunoSEQ multiplex PCR, and its TCRdb copy is limited to in-frame clones, with some not included. Among under 150,000 clones listed, roughly 83% were seen once. V was cut by 3 bases and J by 4 bases, with 12 bases left in between. This CDR3 is 14 amino acids long. CDR1 and CDR2 from the germline V gene are MNHEY and SMNVEV (reference sequence). This entry comes from a study of cytomegalovirus exposure and HLA in healthy donors. Study observations and caveats: Whilst most TCR sequences proved rare, a subset of public TCRs occurred across many donors. A few CMV-associated chains proved CMV antigen-specific in vitro. Further analysis was carried out later, and it showed several of the most significant clusters appearing linked to common viral pathogens.

Sequences were obtained from PBMCs. This chain links TRBV27 with TRBJ1-1; maybe TRBD1 (5 bases). This TCR came from a man aged 40-50 years in good health and CMV-seronegative. The CDR3: CASSFGRASTEAFF. The CDR3 nucleotides are TGTGCCAGCAGTTTTGGCAGGGCGAGCACTGAAGCTTTCTTT.